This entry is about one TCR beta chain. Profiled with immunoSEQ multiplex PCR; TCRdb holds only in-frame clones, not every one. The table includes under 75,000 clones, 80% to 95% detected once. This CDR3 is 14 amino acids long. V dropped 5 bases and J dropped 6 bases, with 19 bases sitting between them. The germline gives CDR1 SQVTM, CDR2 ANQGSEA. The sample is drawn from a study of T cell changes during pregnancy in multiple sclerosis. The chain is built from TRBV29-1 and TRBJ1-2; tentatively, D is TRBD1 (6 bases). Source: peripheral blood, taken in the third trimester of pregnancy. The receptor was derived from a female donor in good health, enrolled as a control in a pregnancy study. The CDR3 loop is CSVTTGTRFNGYTF. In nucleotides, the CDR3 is TGCAGCGTTACCACTGGGACAAGGTTTAATGGCTACACCTTC.